This T cell receptor (beta chain) was profiled in a study of T cell responses to AZD1222 COVID-19 vaccine. The CDR3 extends over 15 amino acids. The germline V and J ends were trimmed by 2 bases and 0 bases, with 7 bases remaining between them. The germline CDR1 and CDR2 sequences are MGHRA and YSYEKL. Produced via immunoSEQ multiplex PCR; TCRdb's table is partial and in-frame only. The data show around 140,000 clones, over 75% seen once. Sequenced material: peripheral blood, taken on day 0 of AZD1222 vaccination. The TCR comes from an adult in good health. The V call is TRBV4-1, the J call TRBJ1-4, with unresolved D. The CDR3 DNA reads TGCGCCAGCAGCCAAAGTCCAGCAACTAATGAAAAACTGTTTTTT. Amino acids: CASSQSPATNEKLFF.